These 5 T cell receptor beta chains were sequenced from one sample in a study of blood T cell repertoires in COVID-19. The protocol was immunoSEQ multiplex PCR, while the TCRdb copy is restricted to in-frame clones and leaves out a portion. The repertoire holds more than 300,000 clones, more than 70% seen once, with under 11% in the top ten. What was sequenced was peripheral blood. These receptors all stem from a woman between 25 and 40 years old with COVID-19, enrolled during active disease.

The chain recombines TRBV7-6 with TRBJ2-5, with D tentatively TRBD2 (5 bases). Germline-derived CDR1 and CDR2 are SGHVS and FNYEAQ. The CDR3 covers 14 residues. V was trimmed by 1 base and J by 5 bases, leaving 11 bases between them. CDR3 DNA sequence: TGTGCCAGCAGCTTAGACGTGGGAGTGGAGACCCAGTACTTC. Translation: CASSLDVGVETQYF.

V gene TRBV2 combines with J gene TRBJ2-5, with 11 nucleotides matching TRBD1. Per germline, CDR1 SNHLY and CDR2 FYNNEI. The CDR3 has 14 residues. The J segment lost 9 bases and the V segment lost 5 bases, leaving 8 bases of the junction unmatched. CDR3 amino acids: CASSRDRGSGAQYF. Here the CDR3 DNA reads TGTGCCAGCAGTCGGGACAGGGGGTCAGGAGCCCAGTACTTC.

The rearrangement uses TRBV2 and TRBJ2-7; D might be TRBD2 (6 bases). Germline V CDR1 and CDR2: SNHLY, FYNNEI. V lost 3 bases and J lost 9, with 15 bases in between. The CDR3 sequence is 13 residues long. CDR3 in amino acids: CASSEGWTGGQYF. The CDR3 DNA reads as TGTGCCAGCAGTGAGGGTTGGACCGGGGGGCAGTACTTC.

This clone appeared a single time. The rearrangement uses TRBV7-9 and TRBJ1-3; D is perhaps TRBD1 (6 bases). Trimming cost V 4 bases and J 2 bases, with 15 bases left between them. The CDR3 totals 16 residues. The germline gives CDR1 SEHNR, CDR2 FQNEAQ (reference sequence). CDR3 sequence (DNA): TGTGCCAGCAGCTCGGGACCAGGGGCCCCTGGAAACACCATATATTTT. Translation gives CASSSGPGAPGNTIYF.

The chain has TRBV5-1 and TRBJ2-5; TRBD1 is a possible D gene (5 bases). The CDR3 spans 15 residues. The V gene lost 0 bases and the J gene lost 5 bases, with 14 bases spanning the gap. The germline V gene has CDR1 SGHRS and CDR2 YFSETQ. The CDR3, as DNA: TGCGCCAGCAGCTTGGCCGGTTGGGGCGGCGAGACCCAGTACTTC. Its translation is CASSLAGWGGETQYF.